This entry lists 16 T cell receptor beta chains sequenced from one sample in a study of T cell responses to AZD1222 COVID-19 vaccine (TCRdb year 2021). Receptor libraries were prepared by the immunoSEQ multiplex PCR assay. The table comes from immuneACCESS by way of TCRdb, which keeps in-frame sequences with V and J called. Part of the clones is missing from these tables; in studies checked, under half for an unresolved V gene and the rest for unknown reasons. The sample data list about 160,000 clones, and around 92% of these were observed just once. The ten biggest clones cover 1.1% of the sample. The time point label of this sample denotes: about 28 days (+/-7) after the second vaccine dose. The input for sequencing was peripheral blood, taken 28 days after the second AZD1222 dose. Receptors were obtained from an adult who received the AZD1222 COVID-19 vaccine.

In its sample, this clone was seen once. The gene calls are TRBV18 and TRBJ1-1; D is ambiguous. CDR3 length: 13 residues. Looked up from germline, CDR1 is KGHSH and CDR2 is LQKENI. With 5 bases removed from V and 3 bases from J, the gap between germline ends came to 10 bases. CDR3 residues: CASSTEGDTEAFF. CDR3 bases: TGTGCCAGCTCAACAGAGGGAGACACTGAAGCTTTCTTT. Supplemented by reference TRBV18 and TRBJ1-1, the full variable domain reads NAGVMQNPRHLVRRRGQEARLRCSPMKGHSHVYWYRQLPEEGLKFMVYLQKENIIDESGMPKERFSAEFPKEGPSILRIQQVVRGDSAAYFCASSTEGDTEAFFGQGTRLTVV.

This sequence joins TRBV7-8 and TRBJ1-2; tentative D call: TRBD1 (6 bases). The germline V gene has CDR1 SGHVS and CDR2 FQNEAQ. Trimming removed 2 bases at V and 4 bases at J, with 14 bases between. The CDR3 spans 15 residues. The CDR3 sequence is CASSLSRQARYGYTF. CDR3 nucleotides: TGTGCCAGCAGCTTATCCCGACAGGCTCGCTATGGCTACACCTTC. The whole variable domain, remainder taken from reference TRBV7-8 and TRBJ1-2, is GAGVSQSPRYKVAKRGQDVALRCDPISGHVSLFWYQQALGQGPEFLTYFQNEAQLDKSGLPSDRFFAERPEGSVSTLKIQRTQQEDSAVYLCASSLSRQARYGYTFGSGTRLTVV.

The V call is TRBV5-8, the J call TRBJ1-5; D might be TRBD1 (6 bases). Germline V lookup: CDR1 SGHTS, CDR2 YDEGEE. The germline V and J ends were trimmed by 3 bases and 3 bases, with 13 bases remaining between them. This CDR3 has 15 amino acids. Written as DNA, the CDR3 is TGTGCCAGCAGCTCAAAATGGGACAACAATCAGCCCCAGCATTTT. Translated: CASSSKWDNNQPQHF. The full variable domain, completed using reference TRBV5-8 and TRBJ1-5, is EAGVTQSPTHLIKTRGQQATLRCSPISGHTSVYWYQQALGLGLQFLLWYDEGEERNRGNFPPRFSGRQFPNYSSELNVNALELEDSALYLCASSSKWDNNQPQHFGDGTRLSIL.

This clone was recorded only once. V and J are TRBV19 and TRBJ2-5, with D unresolved. The length of the CDR3 is 15 residues. CDR1 is LNHDA, CDR2 SQIVND, per germline (reference sequence). Trimming cost V 5 bases and J 1 base, with 14 bases left between them. The CDR3 reads CASSAPGRAQETQYF. Here the CDR3 DNA reads TGTGCCAGTAGTGCCCCCGGACGGGCCCAAGAGACCCAGTACTTC.

This clone was recorded once. The chain links TRBV19 to TRBJ1-1; 11 bases are shared with TRBD1. Unmatched junction bases numbered 6, after V lost 3 bases and J lost 3 bases. CDR1 LNHDA and CDR2 SQIVND come from the germline V gene (reference sequence). The CDR3 has 16 amino acids. CDR3 sequence reads: CASSIGQGAGYTEAFF. The CDR3 DNA follows: TGTGCCAGTAGTATTGGACAGGGGGCTGGGTACACTGAAGCTTTCTTT.

The chain couples TRBV7-2 to TRBJ1-5; D unclear. Trimming stripped 1 base from V and 2 bases from J, with 3 bases between. This CDR3 comprises 13 residues. The germline V gene encodes CDR1 SGHTA and CDR2 FQGNSA. In DNA, the CDR3 is TGTGCCAGCAGCTTAGGGCGCAATCAGCCCCAGCATTTT. Translated: CASSLGRNQPQHF. Together with reference TRBV7-2 and TRBJ1-5, the CDR3 gives the full variable domain: GAGVSQSPSNKVTEKGKDVELRCDPISGHTALYWYRQSLGQGLEFLIYFQGNSAPDKSGLPSDRFSAERTGGSVSTLTIQRTQQEDSAVYLCASSLGRNQPQHFGDGTRLSIL.

This chain links TRBV19 with TRBJ1-5; maybe TRBD1 (5 bases). The germline V gene has CDR1 LNHDA and CDR2 SQIVND (reference sequence). V gave up 4 bases and J gave up 6 bases, with 10 bases separating them. CDR3 length: 13 residues. The CDR3 here is CASSKTALQPQHF. CDR3 sequence (DNA): TGTGCCAGTAGTAAGACAGCTCTTCAGCCCCAGCATTTT.

The chain is built from TRBV4-1 and TRBJ1-2, with unresolved D. CDR3 size: 14 residues. Germline loops: CDR1 MGHRA, CDR2 YSYEKL. The V end was cut by 0 bases, the J end by 2 bases, with 7 bases between. CDR3: CASSQEERNYGYTF. In DNA, the CDR3 is TGCGCCAGCAGCCAAGAAGAGCGGAACTATGGCTACACCTTC.

CDR3 residues: CASSVRGGGFYNEQFF. The CDR3 DNA reads as TGTGCCAGCAGCGTGCGGGGGGGCGGATTTTACAATGAGCAGTTCTTC. This chain connects TRBV9 to TRBJ2-1, with 9 bases fitting TRBD2. The CDR3 has 16 residues. Germline V gene sequence: CDR1 SGDLS, CDR2 YYNGEE. V shed 2 bases, J shed 4 bases, and the junction held 7 bases outside the gene matches.

The genes are TRBV10-2 and TRBJ2-1; D gene uncertain. V was clipped by 2 bases and J by 4 bases, with 3 bases between them. Germline V gives CDR1 WSHSY, CDR2 SAAADI. This CDR3 spans 12 amino acids. The CDR3 reads CASSERYNEQFF. Written as DNA, the CDR3 is TGCGCCAGCAGTGAGCGGTACAATGAGCAGTTCTTC.

For the CDR3, the DNA is TGTGCCAGCAGTGAACCCGGGACAGGGATAGATACGCAGTATTTT. Translated, it gives CASSEPGTGIDTQYF. The chain combines TRBV6-1 with TRBJ2-3; 9 bases agree with TRBD1. With 2 bases clipped from V and 5 bases from J, the junction kept 5 bases outside the gene matches. Germline loops: CDR1 MNHNS, CDR2 SASEGT. The CDR3 covers 15 residues.

This sequence joins TRBV18 and TRBJ2-5; D may be TRBD1 (6 bases). Germline V CDR1 and CDR2: KGHSH, LQKENI. V lost 2 bases and J 1 base, leaving 17 bases between the germline ends. The CDR3 runs to 17 residues. CDR3 in DNA: TGTGCCAGCTCACCAAAGACGCAACAGGGTGGCCAAGAGACCCAGTACTTC. Translation gives CASSPKTQQGGQETQYF.

CDR3 amino acids: CASSQGDEQYF. CDR3 coding DNA: TGTGCCAGCAGCCAAGGAGACGAGCAGTACTTC. This chain connects TRBV4-2 to TRBJ2-7; D ambiguous. Germline loops: CDR1 LGHNA, CDR2 YNFKEQ. CDR3 length: 11 amino acids. Trimming pared 1 base from V and 5 bases from J, leaving 3 bases between.

This clone was detected a few times. The V call is TRBV6-6, the J call TRBJ2-5, with 9 bases identical to TRBD1. In germline, CDR1 is MNHNY, CDR2 SVGAGI (reference sequence). The CDR3 runs to 15 residues. Germline trimming cut 5 bases from V and 5 bases from J; bases unmatched to any gene: 9. The CDR3 loop is CASSLPDRGIETQYF. The CDR3 coding sequence is TGTGCCAGCAGTCTGCCTGACAGGGGGATCGAGACCCAGTACTTC.

This clone has only one observation. V gene TRBV6-4 combines with J gene TRBJ2-2; 12 bases align to TRBD2. This CDR3 has 18 amino acids. With 4 bases clipped from V and 3 bases from J, the junction kept 9 bases outside the gene matches. The germline V gene has CDR1 MRHNA and CDR2 SNTAGT. This CDR3 is CASSARQTSGGYTGELFF. The CDR3 nucleotides are TGTGCCAGCAGTGCCCGCCAAACTAGCGGGGGGTACACCGGGGAGCTGTTTTTT.

This clone came up once. The genes are TRBV5-1 and TRBJ1-4; TRBD1 might be the D (6 bases). The CDR3 is 16 residues long. V was clipped by 0 bases and J by 0 bases, with 9 bases between them. Germline V CDR1 and CDR2: SGHRS, YFSETQ. The CDR3 spells CASSLADSATNEKLFF. The CDR3 region has the DNA TGCGCCAGCAGCTTGGCGGACAGTGCAACTAATGAAAAACTGTTTTTT. Together with reference TRBV5-1 and TRBJ1-4, the CDR3 gives the full variable domain: KAGVTQTPRYLIKTRGQQVTLSCSPISGHRSVSWYQQTPGQGLQFLFEYFSETQRNKGNFPGRFSGRQFSNSRSEMNVSTLELGDSALYLCASSLADSATNEKLFFGSGTQLSVL.